This is a list of T cell receptor beta chains from one sample in a study of blood T cells in healthy people across ages. Using its own MiXCR run on the 5' RACE reads, TCRdb lists one record per CDR3 protein. The table includes 550,000 to 700,000 distinct CDR3 sequences, 27% detected once. Sequencing input: blood. These receptors all stem from a woman in her seventies in good health. The CDR3 runs from the conserved cysteine through the conserved F or W. The D gene is left open where the match is weak. For some rows the clone size is stated as once, few or many, or as a class when expanded; others skip it.

V gene	clone size	D gene	J gene	CDR3 protein	CDR3 DNA
TRBV7-2	NA	NA	TRBJ1-2	CASSLGGGSYGYTF	TGTGCCAGCAGCTTAGGTGGCGGGTCCTATGGCTACACCTTC
TRBV15	NA	NA	TRBJ2-3	CATSREGVPDTQYF	TGTGCCACCAGCAGAGAGGGGGTCCCAGATACGCAGTATTTT
TRBV30	few	NA	TRBJ2-5	CAWSVRIETQYF	TGTGCCTGGAGTGTACGAATAGAGACCCAGTACTTC
TRBV24-1	NA	NA	TRBJ2-1	CATSVVGGEQFF	TGTGCCACCAGTGTTGTTGGGGGAGAGCAGTTCTTC
TRBV3-1	NA	NA	TRBJ2-3	CASSQDFRRAHTDTQYF	TGTGCCAGCAGCCAAGATTTCCGGCGAGCTCACACAGATACGCAGTATTTT
TRBV4-1	NA	TRBD2	TRBJ2-3	CASSQLGAGAFTDTQYF	TGCGCCAGCAGCCAATTGGGAGCGGGGGCCTTCACAGATACGCAGTATTTT
TRBV20-1	few	NA	TRBJ2-7	CSAQTDYEQYF	TGCAGTGCTCAGACAGACTACGAGCAGTACTTC
TRBV29-1	NA	NA	TRBJ2-5	CSGRRDATQYF	TGCAGCGGGCGAAGGGACGCGACCCAGTACTTC
TRBV20-1	NA	NA	TRBJ1-1	CSARDQGRANTEAFF	TGCAGTGCTAGAGATCAGGGCAGGGCGAACACTGAAGCTTTCTTT
TRBV29-1	NA	NA	TRBJ2-5	CSVAEAMGTQYF	TGCAGCGTTGCCGAGGCCATGGGTACCCAGTACTTC
TRBV20-1	NA	TRBD2	TRBJ2-3	CSAPPGRGSDTQYF	TGCAGTGCCCCCCCGGGGAGGGGATCGGATACGCAGTATTTT
TRBV14	few	NA	TRBJ2-7	CASSLTNTIPKEQYF	TGTGCCAGCAGCCTAACGAACACAATCCCTAAAGAGCAGTACTTC
TRBV28	few	NA	TRBJ2-4	CASFKGLGGIQYF	TGTGCCAGCTTCAAGGGATTAGGGGGCATTCAGTACTTC
TRBV12-3/TRBV12-4	few	NA	TRBJ1-3	CASSLRGGNTIYF	TGTGCCAGCAGTTTGAGAGGTGGAAACACCATATATTTT
TRBV3-1	many	NA	TRBJ2-5	CASSPLGETQYF	TGTGCCAGCAGCCCCTTAGGAGAGACCCAGTACTTC
TRBV6-1	many	NA	TRBJ2-2	CASGTANTGELFF	TGTGCCAGCGGGACGGCGAACACCGGGGAGCTGTTTTTT
TRBV20-1	NA	NA	TRBJ1-6	CSARDQDSNPFF	TGCAGTGCTAGAGATCAAGACAGTAACCCCTTCTTT
TRBV29-1	NA	NA	TRBJ2-3	CSVVGPVTLDTQYF	TGCAGCGTTGTTGGGCCAGTAACTTTGGATACGCAGTATTTT
TRBV5-1	NA	NA	TRBJ2-7	CASSLTEVSYEQYF	TGCGCCAGCAGCCTGACAGAGGTCTCCTACGAGCAGTACTTC
TRBV4-1	NA	NA	TRBJ1-3	CASSQASAPQGNTIYF	TGCGCCAGCAGCCAAGCATCAGCCCCTCAGGGAAACACCATATATTTT